A single T cell receptor (beta chain) is shown here with its context. Losses at the gene ends were 5 bases for V and 1 base for J; bases not matched to a gene: 2. The V gene's germline CDR1 is LNHNV and CDR2 YYDKDF (reference sequence). The CDR3 has 14 amino acids. This sample is drawn from a study of blood T cell repertoires in COVID-19. The wider study: Samples representing acute and convalescent COVID-19 were sourced from the United States, Italy and Spain. Sample material is recorded as cDNA or gDNA derived from T cells, B-cell-depleted T cells, or PBMCs.

During active infection, Seattle patients enrolled and were then monitored through disease. In the study's own analysis: Amplification with reference gene primers provided the estimates of nucleated cell counts. The assay was immunoSEQ multiplex PCR, and TCRdb's table has in-frame clones only and misses some. The V and J calls and clone size were taken over from that table, and D and trimming were inferred from the DNA. This table holds approximately 180,000 clones, approximately 87% found once. Input material: peripheral blood. This clonotype was sampled from a woman aged 70-85 years with COVID-19, enrolled during active disease. The chain recombines TRBV15 with TRBJ1-5; 7 bases line up with TRBD1. The CDR3 sequence is CATSLGQSNQPQHF. Written as DNA, the CDR3 is TGTGCCACCAGCTTGGGACAGAGCAATCAGCCCCAGCATTTT.